This passage covers 6 T cell receptor beta chains from one sample sequenced in a study of T cell responses to AZD1222 COVID-19 vaccine. Only in-frame clones appear in the TCRdb table, and some are missing; sequencing was by immunoSEQ multiplex PCR. The repertoire holds under 95,000 clones, around 90% seen once, with roughly 2.3% in the top ten. The sequences come from peripheral blood, collected on day 0 of AZD1222 vaccination. These receptors came from an adult in good health.

This chain joins TRBV30 and TRBJ1-2, with D possibly being TRBD1 (6 bases). Germline V gene data show CDR1 as GTSNPN and CDR2 as SVGIG (reference sequence). V was shortened by 3 bases and J by 6 bases, with 20 bases between the two germline ends. This CDR3 comprises 15 residues. Here the CDR3 DNA reads TGTGCCTGGAGGAGGGACCAGGGGTTGAGCCATGGCTACACCTTC. Amino acids: CAWRRDQGLSHGYTF.

A single count supports this clone. This chain joins TRBV19 and TRBJ2-1; 10 nucleotides line up with TRBD2. The CDR3 loop spans 19 amino acids. V lost 6 bases, J lost 7 bases, and 21 bases stayed unmatched. Germline loops: CDR1 LNHDA, CDR2 SQIVND (reference sequence). The CDR3 region has the DNA TGTGCCAGTAGAGGTCAGGCTCTAGCGGGAGAAAGGGTAGAGAATGAGCAGTTCTTC. Encoded protein: CASRGQALAGERVENEQFF.

This chain connects TRBV28 to TRBJ2-7, with 8 bases that match TRBD2. With 8 bases clipped from V and 5 bases from J, the junction kept 11 bases outside the gene matches. The CDR3 is 14 amino acids. Germline CDR1 reads MDHEN; CDR2 reads SYDVKM. In DNA form, the CDR3 reads TGTGCCAGCGGGGGAGGAGCGGGAGATGACGAGCAGTACTTC. Translating it yields CASGGGAGDDEQYF.

The chain has TRBV5-1 and TRBJ2-7; tentative D call: TRBD2 (6 bases). CDR1 is SGHRS, CDR2 YFSETQ, per germline. Trimming removed 4 bases from V and 6 bases from J, with 17 bases in between. CDR3 size: 14 residues. CDR3 sequence reads: CASSLGTPGGEQYF. CDR3 nucleotide sequence: TGCGCCAGCAGCCTCGGGACTCCAGGAGGCGAGCAGTACTTC. The variable domain in full, completed from reference TRBV5-1 and TRBJ2-7, reads KAGVTQTPRYLIKTRGQQVTLSCSPISGHRSVSWYQQTPGQGLQFLFEYFSETQRNKGNFPGRFSGRQFSNSRSEMNVSTLELGDSALYLCASSLGTPGGEQYFGPGTRLTVT.

V and J are TRBV6-5 and TRBJ2-7; 8 nucleotides match TRBD2. CDR3 length equals 14 residues. Trimming cost V 5 bases and J 4 bases; bases outside gene matches: 7. CDR1 is MNHEY and CDR2 is SVGAGI in the germline V gene. The CDR3 reads CASSKTSASYEQYF. The CDR3 DNA is TGTGCCAGCAGTAAGACTAGCGCCAGTTACGAGCAGTACTTC.

The rearrangement links TRBV29-1 to TRBJ1-1; D call uncertain. V dropped 3 bases and J dropped 0 bases, with 8 bases sitting between them. Germline assignment: CDR1 SQVTM and CDR2 ANQGSEA. The CDR3 is made up of 13 amino acids. The CDR3 loop reads CSVEEIMNTEAFF. The CDR3 DNA sequence: TGCAGCGTTGAGGAGATAATGAACACTGAAGCTTTCTTT.